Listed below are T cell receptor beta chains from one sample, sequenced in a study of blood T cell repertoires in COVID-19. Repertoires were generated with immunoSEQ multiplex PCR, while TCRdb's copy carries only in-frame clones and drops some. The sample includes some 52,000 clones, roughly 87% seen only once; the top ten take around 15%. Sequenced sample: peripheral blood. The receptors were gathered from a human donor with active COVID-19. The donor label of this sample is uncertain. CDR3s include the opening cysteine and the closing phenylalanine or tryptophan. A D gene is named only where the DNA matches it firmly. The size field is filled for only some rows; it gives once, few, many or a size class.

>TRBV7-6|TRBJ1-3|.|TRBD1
TGTGCCAGCAGCCTGATGGACAGGGCTGGAAACACCATATATTTT
CASSLMDRAGNTIYF
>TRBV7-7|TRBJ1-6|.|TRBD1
TGTGCTAGCAGCAAGGACAGGAAAGGTGAAGTGCCCTATAATTCACCCCTCCACTTT
CASSKDRKGEVPYNSPLHF
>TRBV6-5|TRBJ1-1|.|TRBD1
TGTGCCAGCAGTTACTCCAGGGGGCTGGGAACTGAAGCTTTCTTT
CASSYSRGLGTEAFF
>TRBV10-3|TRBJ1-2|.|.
TGTGCCATCAGTGACGCCAGGGAATATGGCTACACCTTC
CAISDAREYGYTF
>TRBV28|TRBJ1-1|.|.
TGTGCCAGCAGAGCGGGTAATCTGAACACTGAAGCTTTCTTT
CASRAGNLNTEAFF
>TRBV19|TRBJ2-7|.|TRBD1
TGTGCCAGTAGTATGTCCGGGACAGGGGTCTACGAGCAGTACTTC
CASSMSGTGVYEQYF
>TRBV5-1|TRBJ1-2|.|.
TGCGCCAGCAGGGAGAATGACAGGGGCTACACCTTC
CASRENDRGYTF
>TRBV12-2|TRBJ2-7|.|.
TGTGCAAGTCGCGAACTACGGGACAGGGGGCCCACCAGCCGTCCCTACGAGCAGTACTTC
CASRELRDRGPTSRPYEQYF
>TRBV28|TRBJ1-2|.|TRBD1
TGTGCCAGCAGCCCGACAGGGTTGACGAGGGAACTATATGGCTACACCTTC
CASSPTGLTRELYGYTF
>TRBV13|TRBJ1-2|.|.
TGTGCCAGCAGCAGTACAGGGCTAGGCGGCTACACCTTC
CASSSTGLGGYTF
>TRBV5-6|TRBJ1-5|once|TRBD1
TGTGCCAGCAGCTTGGCGTGGCAGGGGGCAGGTCAGCCCCAGCATTTT
CASSLAWQGAGQPQHF
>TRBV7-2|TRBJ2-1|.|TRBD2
TGTGCCAGCAGCCTTGGCGGACTAGCCTACAATGAGCAGTTCTTC
CASSLGGLAYNEQFF
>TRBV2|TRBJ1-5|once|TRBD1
TGTGCCAGCCGATTGGGGCAGGGGGATCAACCCCAGCATTTT
CASRLGQGDQPQHF
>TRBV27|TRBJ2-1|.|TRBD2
TGTGCCAGCAGTGGACTAGCGGGGTTTAATGAGCAGTTCTTC
CASSGLAGFNEQFF
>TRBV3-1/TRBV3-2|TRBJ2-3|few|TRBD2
TGTGCCAGCAGCCGTACCCTTAGCGGGGGGGCCTCCACAGATACGCAGTATTTT
CASSRTLSGGASTDTQYF
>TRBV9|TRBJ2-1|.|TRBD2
TGTGCCAGCAGCGTCAGCTCTGCGGGAGACCCCTACAATGAGCAGTTCTTC
CASSVSSAGDPYNEQFF
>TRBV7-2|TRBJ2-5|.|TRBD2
TGTGCCAGCAGCTTGAGGGTAGCGGGCCCCCAAGAGACCCAGTACTTC
CASSLRVAGPQETQYF
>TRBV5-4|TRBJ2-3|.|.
TGTGCCAGCAGCGCCGCCGGGACTTCTAGCACAGATACGCAGTATTTT
CASSAAGTSSTDTQYF
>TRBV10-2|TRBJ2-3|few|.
TGCGCCAGCATTTCTGGGAGAGTGAGGACTCGCACAGATACGCAGTATTTT
CASISGRVRTRTDTQYF
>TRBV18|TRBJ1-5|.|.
TGTGCCAGCTCCCGAGGGATGAGCAATCAGCCCCAGCATTTT
CASSRGMSNQPQHF
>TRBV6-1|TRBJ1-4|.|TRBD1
TGTGCCAGCAGTGAAGGACAGGGAAATGAAAAACTGTTTTTT
CASSEGQGNEKLFF
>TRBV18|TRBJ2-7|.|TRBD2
TGTGCCAGCTCACCACAGTTAGGTAGCGGGGGGCCGTACGAGCAGTACTTC
CASSPQLGSGGPYEQYF
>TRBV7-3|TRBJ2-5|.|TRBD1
TGTGCCAGCAGCATAGGGACAGGGGGCTTCCAAGAGACCCAGTACTTC
CASSIGTGGFQETQYF
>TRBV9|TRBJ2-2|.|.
TGTGCCAGCAGCGTAGCCGACACCGGGGAGCTGTTTTTT
CASSVADTGELFF
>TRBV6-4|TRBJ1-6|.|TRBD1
TGTGCCAGCAGTGACTCGCAACCTCTGGGGGACAGGGGAGGAGTCAGCTCCTATAATTCACCCCTCCACTTT
CASSDSQPLGDRGGVSSYNSPLHF
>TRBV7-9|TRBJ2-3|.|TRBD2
TGTGCCAGCAGCCACTACCCTAGCGGGGTACCAGATACGCAGTATTTT
CASSHYPSGVPDTQYF
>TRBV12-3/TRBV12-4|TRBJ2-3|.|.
TGTGCCAGCAGCCGCCCCGAATTTACAACGTATTTT
CASSRPEFTTYF
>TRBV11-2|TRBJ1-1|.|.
TGTGCCAGCAGCTTAGACCCAGGCAGGGGCGCAGGGAAAGCTTTCTTT
CASSLDPGRGAGKAFF
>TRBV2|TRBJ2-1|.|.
TGTGCCAGCAGGAAGGGGTCCTCTCGGCTAAATGAGCAGTTCTTC
CASRKGSSRLNEQFF
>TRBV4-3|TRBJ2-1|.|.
TGCGCCAGCAGCCAAGCGCCGGTTTCCTACAATGAGCAGTTCTTC
CASSQAPVSYNEQFF
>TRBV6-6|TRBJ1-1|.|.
TGTGCCAGCAGTTACTCGGAGCCGAACACTGAAGCTTTCTTT
CASSYSEPNTEAFF
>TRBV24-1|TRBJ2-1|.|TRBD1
TGTGCCACCAGTGATTCCCGGGACAGGGTAAGCTCCTACAATGAGCAGTTCTTC
CATSDSRDRVSSYNEQFF
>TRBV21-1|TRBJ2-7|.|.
TGTGCCAGCAGCCCACACAGGGCACCATCCTACGAGCAGTACTTC
CASSPHRAPSYEQYF
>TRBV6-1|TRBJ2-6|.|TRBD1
TGTGCCAGCAGTGAAAATCAGGGGACAGGGGCAACTGGGGCCAACGTCCTGACTTTC
CASSENQGTGATGANVLTF
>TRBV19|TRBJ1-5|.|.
TGTGCCAGTAGTTTCACAAATCAGCCCCAGCATTTT
CASSFTNQPQHF
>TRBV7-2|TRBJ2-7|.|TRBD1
TGTGCCAGCAGCACACAGACAGGGTCCCCCTACGAGCAGTACTTC
CASSTQTGSPYEQYF
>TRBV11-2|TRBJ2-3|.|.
TGTGCCAGCAGCTTAGTGGCCGGGGGTACAGATACGCAGTATTTT
CASSLVAGGTDTQYF
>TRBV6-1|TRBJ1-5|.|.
TGTGCCAGCAGTGAAGCGGGGCATACAGGCAATCAGCCCCAGCATTTT
CASSEAGHTGNQPQHF
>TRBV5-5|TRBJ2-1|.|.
TGTGCCAGCAGCCCGTTACCCCGGGGGGCCGATGAGCAGTTCTTC
CASSPLPRGADEQFF
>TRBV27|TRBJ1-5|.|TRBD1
TGTGCCAGCAGTTCTGTTCGTAATTTGGGACAGGGGTCTCCGCAGCCCCAGCATTTT
CASSSVRNLGQGSPQPQHF
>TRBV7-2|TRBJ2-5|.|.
TGTGCCAGCAGCTCGCAAGAGACCCAGTACTTC
CASSSQETQYF
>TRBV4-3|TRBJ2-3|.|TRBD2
TGCGCCAGCAGCCAAGATCGCGGGGGGGCTGATACGCAGTATTTT
CASSQDRGGADTQYF
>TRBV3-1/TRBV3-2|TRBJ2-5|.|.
TGTGCCAGCAGCCAAGCACTAGCCCCGACAGAGACCCAGTACTTC
CASSQALAPTETQYF
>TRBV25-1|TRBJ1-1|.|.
TGTGCCAGCAGTCCTTGGGCAAACACTGAAGCTTTCTTT
CASSPWANTEAFF
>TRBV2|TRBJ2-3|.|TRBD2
TGTGCCAGCAGTGAATTCGCAAGCGGGGGGTATCACGGGCAGTATTTT
CASSEFASGGYHGQYF
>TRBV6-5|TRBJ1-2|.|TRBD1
TGTGCCAGCACCCCCACAGGGGGCGGCTATGGCTACACCTTC
CASTPTGGGYGYTF
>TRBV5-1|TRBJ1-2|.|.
TGCGCCAGCAGCGAAGAGGGAGTTTATGGCTACACCTTC
CASSEEGVYGYTF
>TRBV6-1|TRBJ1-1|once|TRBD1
TGTGCCAGCAGTGAGAGACAGGGGACAGCTTTCTTT
CASSERQGTAFF
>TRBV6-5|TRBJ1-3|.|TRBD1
TGTGCCAGCAGTTACTCGGGACAGGGGACTGGAAACACCATATATTTT
CASSYSGQGTGNTIYF
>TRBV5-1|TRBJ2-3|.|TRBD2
TGCGCCAGCAGCTTCATCACCCGACTAGCGGGGCGCCCACACTCAAACACAGATACGCAGTATTTT
CASSFITRLAGRPHSNTDTQYF
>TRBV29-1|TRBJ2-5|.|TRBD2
TGCAGCGCCCGACCCGGGACTAGCCGGCGCATCCAAGAGACCCAGTACTTC
CSARPGTSRRIQETQYF
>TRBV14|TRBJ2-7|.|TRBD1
TGTGCCAGCAGCCGAAAGCCGGGACAGGCAATCTACGAGCAGTACTTC
CASSRKPGQAIYEQYF
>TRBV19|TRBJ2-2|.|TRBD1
TGTGCCAGCGGTAGGGGGCTTATCATTGAGGTCGGGGAGCTGTTTTTT
CASGRGLIIEVGELFF
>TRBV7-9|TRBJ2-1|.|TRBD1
TGTGCCAGCAGCCCAGGGGACAGGTCCTACAATGAGCAGTTCTTC
CASSPGDRSYNEQFF
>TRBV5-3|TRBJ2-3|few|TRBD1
TGTGCCGGTCCGAGACAGGGTAGGATAACAGATACGCAGTATTTT
CAGPRQGRITDTQYF
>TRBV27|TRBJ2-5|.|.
TGTGCCAGCAGTACTTTAGAGGCAGGGTGGGGAGAGACCCAGTACTTC
CASSTLEAGWGETQYF
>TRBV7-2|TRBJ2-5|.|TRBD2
TGTGCCAGCAGCTCGACTAGCGGGGGGGCCTTTGAAAGGGAGACCCAGTACTTC
CASSSTSGGAFERETQYF